These 20 T cell receptor beta chains were all obtained from the same sample, sequenced in a study of control samples from healthy donors and cancer patients. Only in-frame clones appear in the TCRdb table, and some are missing; sequencing was by immunoSEQ multiplex PCR. The top ten hold 4.9% of the sample, which has around 170,000 clones, roughly 88% seen once. What was sequenced was blood. Every receptor here comes from a woman aged 30 to 39 in good health.

J is TRBJ2-3 and V is TRBV11-1; D is uncertain. CDR1 is SGHAT and CDR2 is FQDESV in the germline V gene (reference sequence). Deletions cut 5 bases from V and 0 bases from J, with 15 bases between. This CDR3 is 16 amino acids long. CDR3 protein: CASSRLGKTSTDTQYF. In DNA, the CDR3 is TGTGCCAGCAGCAGGTTGGGAAAAACTAGCACAGATACGCAGTATTTT.

This chain joins TRBV9 and TRBJ2-2; D assignment may be TRBD1 or TRBD2 (5 bases each). The germline V and J ends were trimmed by 0 bases and 5 bases, with 11 bases remaining between them. This CDR3 has 15 amino acids. Germline lookup yields CDR1 SGDLS and CDR2 YYNGEE. The CDR3 here is CASSVAVGETGELFF. The DNA for the CDR3 is TGTGCCAGCAGCGTAGCTGTAGGGGAGACCGGGGAGCTGTTTTTT.

This rearrangement joins TRBV2 to TRBJ2-3; D unresolved. Germline values: CDR1 SNHLY, CDR2 FYNNEI. V lost 4 bases to trimming and J lost 5 bases, with 10 bases between them. This CDR3 region has 13 residues. This CDR3 reads CASSGVARDTQYF. In DNA, the CDR3 is TGTGCCAGCAGTGGGGTAGCAAGAGATACGCAGTATTTT.

The chain uses TRBV6-5 and TRBJ1-2, with 9 bases that match TRBD1. V shed 8 bases and J 8 bases; nucleotides not matched to a gene: 9. Germline values: CDR1 MNHEY, CDR2 SVGAGI. CDR3 length: 13 residues. CDR3 loop: CASGPGTGYGYTF. CDR3 DNA: TGTGCCAGCGGTCCCGGGACAGGGTACGGCTACACCTTC.

The chain couples TRBV6-1 to TRBJ1-2, with 10 nucleotides matching TRBD1. J was trimmed by 8 bases and V by 2 bases; bases with no gene match: 5. CDR1 is MNHNS and CDR2 is SASEGT in the germline V gene. The CDR3 is 14 amino acids. The CDR3 loop is CASSERDRGEGYTF. CDR3 nucleotides: TGTGCCAGCAGTGAAAGGGACAGGGGTGAAGGCTACACCTTC.

Note on this clone: The sample carries other DNA sequences with the same CDR3. The chain links TRBV6-5 to TRBJ2-7; D might be TRBD2 (5 bases). The CDR3 has 12 amino acids. The germline V gene encodes CDR1 MNHEY and CDR2 SVGAGI. V lost 4 bases and J 3 bases, leaving 7 bases between the germline ends. The CDR3 coding sequence is TGTGCCAGCAGTTCGGGGAGCTACGAGCAGTACTTC. Its protein is CASSSGSYEQYF.

V gene TRBV5-1 combines with J gene TRBJ2-4, with 8 bases fitting TRBD1. Germline V gene data show CDR1 as SGHRS and CDR2 as YFSETQ. The CDR3 has 15 amino acids. V shed 6 bases, J shed 5 bases, and the junction held 10 bases outside the gene matches. CDR3 region: CASTLGRGPQNIQYF. Written as DNA, the CDR3 is TGCGCCAGCACGTTGGGCAGGGGGCCCCAAAACATTCAGTACTTC.

The chain combines TRBV19 with TRBJ2-5, with 9 bases matching TRBD2. The germline V gene encodes CDR1 LNHDA and CDR2 SQIVND (reference sequence). Trimming cost V 3 bases and J 4 bases; bases outside gene matches: 9. The CDR3 consists of 16 residues. As DNA, the CDR3 is TGTGCCAGTAGTATTGGGATAGCGGGAGTGGGAGAGACCCAGTACTTC. This translates into CASSIGIAGVGETQYF.

V gene TRBV5-6 combines with J gene TRBJ1-2, with 7 bases fitting TRBD1. Germline-derived CDR1 and CDR2 are SGHDT and YYEEEE. V lost 0 bases to trimming and J lost 4 bases; unmatched junction nucleotides: 6. The length of the CDR3 is 15 residues. CDR3 sequence reads: CASSLATGIVYGYTF. CDR3 in DNA: TGTGCCAGCAGCTTGGCGACAGGGATAGTCTATGGCTACACCTTC.

The V call is TRBV5-1, the J call TRBJ2-3, with unresolved D. This CDR3 has 13 amino acids. Germline-derived CDR1 and CDR2 are SGHRS and YFSETQ. V lost 2 bases and J 4 bases, leaving 8 bases between the germline ends. For the CDR3, the DNA is TGCGCCAGCAGCTTCCAAGGACCAGATACGCAGTATTTT. It encodes CASSFQGPDTQYF.

Comment on this clone: One junction end disagrees with the germline gene, perhaps due to a read error. The rearrangement joins TRBV4-1 to TRBJ2-5, with D maybe TRBD2 (5 bases). Looked up from germline, CDR1 is MGHRA and CDR2 is YSYEKL. This CDR3 spans 15 amino acids. The CDR3 is CASTQLGGQQETQYF. The CDR3 nucleotides read TGCGCCAGCACCCAACTAGGCGGGCAGCAAGAGACCCAGTACTTC.

The chain links TRBV7-9 to TRBJ1-1; a possible D gene is TRBD1 (5 bases). The CDR3 spans 16 residues. Germline-derived CDR1 and CDR2 are SEHNR and FQNEAQ (reference sequence). Trimming left V 0 bases short and J 5 bases short, with 16 bases between. CDR3 in DNA: TGTGCCAGCAGCTTAGCTGTCAGGACAACTAAGACTGAAGCTTTCTTT. Amino acid sequence: CASSLAVRTTKTEAFF.

This chain connects TRBV29-1 to TRBJ1-1; D might be TRBD1 (5 bases). With 3 bases removed from V and 0 bases from J, the gap between germline ends came to 8 bases. The CDR3 sequence is 13 residues long. Germline V lookup: CDR1 SQVTM, CDR2 ANQGSEA. The CDR3 region has the DNA TGCAGCGTTGACGGAGGGGTGAACACTGAAGCTTTCTTT. Translated, it gives CSVDGGVNTEAFF.

This chain connects TRBV10-3 to TRBJ1-3; D uncertain. The germline V and J ends were trimmed by 0 bases and 0 bases, with 12 bases remaining between them. CDR1 and CDR2 from the germline V gene are ENHRY and SYGVKD. This CDR3 has 17 residues. For the CDR3, the DNA is TGTGCCATCAGTGAGTCTCGACATAACCCCTCTGGAAACACCATATATTTT. This codes for CAISESRHNPSGNTIYF.

This clone was seen once. The chain carries TRBV5-1 and TRBJ2-7; 11 bases map to TRBD2. CDR1 is SGHRS, CDR2 YFSETQ, per germline. Trimming at V came to 5 bases and at J to 2 bases, leaving 6 bases not matched to a gene. CDR3 length equals 15 residues. The CDR3 loop reads CASREWTSGPYEQYF. The CDR3 nucleotides read TGCGCCAGCAGGGAGTGGACTAGCGGGCCCTACGAGCAGTACTTC.

In nucleotides, the CDR3 is TGTGCCATCAGTGAAGCTAGCGGGAGAGGCAATGAGCAGTTCTTC. It is translated as CAISEASGRGNEQFF. The rearrangement uses TRBV10-3 and TRBJ2-1; 10 nucleotides agree with TRBD2. J lost 6 bases, V lost 3 bases, and 5 bases had no gene match. This CDR3 contains 15 residues. Germline CDR1 is ENHRY and CDR2 is SYGVKD.

This chain links TRBV19 with TRBJ1-6; D is perhaps TRBD1 (5 bases). The CDR3 length is 16 residues. Germline CDR1 LNHDA, CDR2 SQIVND (reference sequence). Trimming left V 6 bases short and J 7 bases short, with 19 bases between. The CDR3 bases are TGTGCCAGTAGGGGGGAGACCGGGACGAAAAATTCACCCCTCCACTTT. This codes for CASRGETGTKNSPLHF. The full variable domain, its missing parts supplied by reference TRBV19 and TRBJ1-6, is DGGITQSPKYLFRKEGQNVTLSCEQNLNHDAMYWYRQDPGQGLRLIYYSQIVNDFQKGDIAEGYSVSREKKESFPLTVTSAQKNPTAFYLCASRGETGTKNSPLHFGNGTRLTVT.

V is TRBV4-1 and J is TRBJ1-2; perhaps TRBD1 as D (6 bases). This CDR3 has 15 residues. V lost 0 bases and J lost 7, with 15 bases in between. Germline V gene data show CDR1 as MGHRA and CDR2 as YSYEKL. CDR3 protein: CASSQDAAGDFGYTF. CDR3 nucleotides: TGCGCCAGCAGCCAAGACGCGGCAGGGGATTTTGGCTACACCTTC.

V and J are TRBV25-1 and TRBJ1-1, with TRBD1 identical over 10 bases. This CDR3 spans 16 amino acids. Germline V gene sequence: CDR1 MGHDK, CDR2 SYGVNS. V gave up 3 bases and J gave up 2 bases; unmatched junction bases: 6. In nucleotides, the CDR3 is TGTGCCAGCAGTGAGTACGGACAGGGGGAAAACACTGAAGCTTTCTTT. Translating gives CASSEYGQGENTEAFF.

This clone has more than one count but fewer than ten. This chain connects TRBV6-5 to TRBJ1-6, with a weak D call TRBD1 (5 bases). CDR3 length: 13 residues. Germline CDR1 and CDR2: MNHEY and SVGAGI. Deletions cut 8 bases from V and 4 bases from J, with 9 bases between. Here the CDR3 DNA reads TGTGCCAGCTACGGGGGATATAATTCACCCCTCCACTTT. Its translation is CASYGGYNSPLHF.